The 5 T cell receptor beta chains given below trace back to one sample, sequenced in a study of shared clonotypes between healthy human individuals. Generated by immunoSEQ multiplex PCR, the TCRdb table keeps only in-frame clones and is missing some. The profile shows approximately 1.4 million clones, approximately 98% of them singletons. The sequencing input was naive CD4+ T cells sorted from blood. Subset meaning: CD45RA+ positively selected. The receptors here all came from a man aged 30 to 39 in good health.

The V and J genes are TRBV5-4 and TRBJ1-3; 7 bases fit TRBD1. Per the germline V gene, CDR1 is SGHNT and CDR2 is YYREEE (reference sequence). The CDR3 contains 14 residues. V lost 2 bases and J lost 2; bases outside the gene matches: 1. The CDR3: CASSLTGAGNTIYF. The CDR3 DNA reads TGTGCCAGCAGCTTAACAGGGGCTGGAAACACCATATATTTT. Full variable domain (rest looked up from reference TRBV5-4 and TRBJ1-3): ETGVTQSPTHLIKTRGQQVTLRCSSQSGHNTVSWYQQALGQGPQFIFQYYREEENGRGNFPPRFSGLQFPNYSSELNVNALELDDSALYLCASSLTGAGNTIYFGEGSWLTVV.

The chain recombines TRBV7-3 with TRBJ2-3, with D perhaps given as TRBD1 or TRBD2 (5 bases each). From germline, CDR1 is SGHTA and CDR2 FQGTGA. This CDR3 is built from 14 residues. Between the trimmed V and J ends, which lost 5 bases and 1 base, there was a span of 10 bases. The CDR3 here is CASSPEGRTDTQYF. In DNA, the CDR3 is TGTGCCAGCAGCCCCGAGGGGCGCACAGATACGCAGTATTTT.

Comment on this clone: The sample has other DNA sequences that encode this CDR3 too. V gene TRBV10-2 combines with J gene TRBJ2-7, with D perhaps TRBD2 (6 bases). The CDR3 consists of 13 residues. Germline assignment: CDR1 WSHSY and CDR2 SAAADI. V lost 6 bases and J 1 base, leaving 10 bases between the germline ends. CDR3 sequence reads: CASSRDSSYEQYF. Here the CDR3 DNA reads TGCGCCAGCAGCCGGGACTCTTCCTACGAGCAGTACTTC.

As concerns this clone: The sample holds other DNA sequences that translate to the same CDR3. The V and J genes are TRBV29-1 and TRBJ2-5, with TRBD2 as a possible D gene (7 bases). The V gene lost 4 bases and the J gene lost 5 bases, with 11 bases spanning the gap. This CDR3 region has 12 residues. The germline V gene encodes CDR1 SQVTM and CDR2 ANQGSEA. The CDR3 spells CSVGGGAETQYF. The CDR3 DNA sequence: TGCAGCGTTGGGGGGGGCGCGGAGACCCAGTACTTC.

The gene calls are TRBV25-1 and TRBJ2-7, with 10 bases lining up with TRBD1. Germline CDR1 MGHDK, CDR2 SYGVNS. V was pared by 4 bases and J by 6 bases, with 6 bases of the junction left unmatched. The CDR3 spans 14 residues. The CDR3 region is CASSGGDRGREQYF. The CDR3 DNA sequence: TGTGCCAGCAGTGGGGGGGACAGGGGACGCGAGCAGTACTTC.